The rows below give T cell receptor beta chains drawn from one sample of a study of blood T cell repertoires in COVID-19. Profiled with immunoSEQ multiplex PCR; TCRdb holds only in-frame clones, not every one. The repertoire holds more than 200,000 clones, approximately 80% seen once, with roughly 4.5% in the top ten. Input material: PBMCs or T cells enriched from blood (not recorded which). The receptor source for this set is a man aged 25 to 40 with acute COVID-19. Each CDR3 is given with its conserved first and last residue. The D gene is left open where the match is weak.

CDR3aa	v_gene	d_gene	j_gene
CATSRSSGQNYGYTF	TRBV15	TRBD1	TRBJ1-2
CASSILGGLSTDTQYF	TRBV19	NA	TRBJ2-3
CASRDLQGGSYEQYF	TRBV2	NA	TRBJ2-7
CSVEAFETQYF	TRBV29-1	NA	TRBJ2-5
CSVWTGSHEQYF	TRBV29-1	TRBD1	TRBJ2-7
CASGVGGGGEQFF	TRBV19	NA	TRBJ2-1
CASSPPRSGVPGGELFF	TRBV5-1	TRBD2	TRBJ2-2
CASSISGGNQPQHF	TRBV19	NA	TRBJ1-5
CASSVSGGGADTQYF	TRBV5-1	TRBD2	TRBJ2-3
CASSLVPGQGSEKLFF	TRBV5-6	NA	TRBJ1-4
CASSLDGTGVLGELFF	TRBV5-1	TRBD1	TRBJ2-2
CASSPRDRGLGEQYF	TRBV5-4	TRBD1	TRBJ2-7
CASSLGTGGRGETQYF	TRBV11-2	TRBD1	TRBJ2-5
CASSLGGGASETQYF	TRBV7-3	TRBD2	TRBJ2-5
CASSVAQGGNSPLHF	TRBV9	NA	TRBJ1-6
CASSYDPPDTIYF	TRBV5-1	NA	TRBJ1-3
CASSERGNQPQHF	TRBV6-1	NA	TRBJ1-5
CATSGQPFEDTQYF	TRBV24-1	NA	TRBJ2-3
CASTPTGNSGNTIYF	TRBV19	NA	TRBJ1-3
CASSILAGQGIGYGYTF	TRBV19	TRBD1	TRBJ1-2
CASSVGQVGNTEAFF	TRBV10-1	TRBD1	TRBJ1-1
CASSLERGLRNTIYF	TRBV7-2	NA	TRBJ1-3
CASSLAGGNTEAFF	TRBV7-6	NA	TRBJ1-1
CASTLTGVMNTEAFF	TRBV6-6	TRBD1	TRBJ1-1
CASSLSAGARLYEQYF	TRBV5-6	NA	TRBJ2-7
CASGPRTTSSEKLFF	TRBV6-5	NA	TRBJ1-4
CASSPTTGSTIYF	TRBV9	NA	TRBJ1-3
CASSLVGGRTETQYF	TRBV11-1	NA	TRBJ2-5
CASSLPGGNQPQHF	TRBV19	NA	TRBJ1-5
CASRSGTGGMGGYTF	TRBV6-5	TRBD1	TRBJ1-2
CASSELDRGTEAFF	TRBV25-1	NA	TRBJ1-1
CASSLTGLAAYEQYF	TRBV7-3	TRBD2	TRBJ2-7
CASSSDRTYEQYF	TRBV7-9	NA	TRBJ2-7
CAIRTVSTDTQYF	TRBV10-3	NA	TRBJ2-3
CAISEAGTGGFTSNQPQHF	TRBV10-3	TRBD1	TRBJ1-5
CASSLASQAGYF	TRBV12-3/TRBV12-4	NA	TRBJ2-7
CASSASLLNDGTYEQYF	TRBV9	NA	TRBJ2-7
CASEGNTGELFF	TRBV11-3	NA	TRBJ2-2
CASSESRQRSYNEQFF	TRBV10-1	NA	TRBJ2-1
CASSWSGGSSYNEQFF	TRBV5-1	TRBD2	TRBJ2-1
CASSRGGTGFYEQYF	TRBV19	NA	TRBJ2-7
CASSEGVGAQHF	TRBV13	NA	TRBJ1-5
CASSEPISMNTEAFF	TRBV6-1	NA	TRBJ1-1
CATRAGAGYTF	TRBV6-5	NA	TRBJ1-2
CASSLGGGETQYF	TRBV12-3/TRBV12-4	NA	TRBJ2-5
CAWGLQGPPLHF	TRBV30	NA	TRBJ1-6
CASIETGAGGELFF	TRBV10-1	TRBD1	TRBJ2-2
CASSLARADSLHNQPQHF	TRBV7-6	NA	TRBJ1-5
CASSRTQLSNQPQHF	TRBV28	NA	TRBJ1-5
CATSQGQETQYF	TRBV6-5	NA	TRBJ2-5
CASSQGMGTRNQPQHF	TRBV3-1/TRBV3-2	NA	TRBJ1-5
CASSPVAGQGTSPLHF	TRBV5-1	TRBD1	TRBJ1-6
CASKLQGFEQFF	TRBV5-1	NA	TRBJ2-1
CASQRGGTYEQYF	TRBV5-5	NA	TRBJ2-7
CASSTKNTEAFF	TRBV6-5	NA	TRBJ1-1